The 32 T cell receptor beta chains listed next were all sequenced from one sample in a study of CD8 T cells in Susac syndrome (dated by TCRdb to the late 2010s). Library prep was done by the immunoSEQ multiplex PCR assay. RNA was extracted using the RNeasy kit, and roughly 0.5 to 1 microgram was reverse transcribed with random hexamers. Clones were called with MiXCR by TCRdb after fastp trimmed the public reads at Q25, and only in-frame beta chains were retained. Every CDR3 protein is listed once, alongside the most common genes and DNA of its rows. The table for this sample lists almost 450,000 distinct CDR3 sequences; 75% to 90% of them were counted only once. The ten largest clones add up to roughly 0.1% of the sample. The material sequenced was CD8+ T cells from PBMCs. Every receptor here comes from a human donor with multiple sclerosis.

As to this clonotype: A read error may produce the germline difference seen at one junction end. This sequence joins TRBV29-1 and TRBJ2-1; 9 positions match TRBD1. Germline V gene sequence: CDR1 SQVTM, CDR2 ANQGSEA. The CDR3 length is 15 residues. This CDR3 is CSVEEPGQGNNEQFF. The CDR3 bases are TGCAGCGTCGAAGAGCCCGGACAGGGGAACAATGAGCAGTTCTTC.

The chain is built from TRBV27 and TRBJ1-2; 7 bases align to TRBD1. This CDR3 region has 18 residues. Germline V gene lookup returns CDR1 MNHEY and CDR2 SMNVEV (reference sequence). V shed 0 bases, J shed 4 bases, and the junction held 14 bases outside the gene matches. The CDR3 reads CASSLSGNWIGGVYGYTF. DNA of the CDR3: TGTGCCAGCAGTTTATCTGGTAATTGGATAGGGGGCGTCTATGGCTACACCTTC.

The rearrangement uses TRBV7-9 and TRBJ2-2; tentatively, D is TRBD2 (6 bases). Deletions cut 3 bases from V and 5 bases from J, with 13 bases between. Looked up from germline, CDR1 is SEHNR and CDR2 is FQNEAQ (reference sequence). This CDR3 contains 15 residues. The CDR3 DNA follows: TGTGCCAGCAGCTTCTCCGGGACTTCGACCGGGGAGCTGTTTTTT. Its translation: CASSFSGTSTGELFF.

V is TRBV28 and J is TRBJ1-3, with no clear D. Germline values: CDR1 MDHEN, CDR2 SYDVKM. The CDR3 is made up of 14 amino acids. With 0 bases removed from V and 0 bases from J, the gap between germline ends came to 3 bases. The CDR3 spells CASSLWGSGNTIYF. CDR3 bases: TGTGCCAGCAGTTTATGGGGCTCTGGAAACACCATATATTTT.

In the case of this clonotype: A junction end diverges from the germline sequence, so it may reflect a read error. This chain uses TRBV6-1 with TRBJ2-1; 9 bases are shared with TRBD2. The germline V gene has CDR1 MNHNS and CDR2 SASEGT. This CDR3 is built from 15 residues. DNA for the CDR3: TGTGCCAGCAGAGCGGAGCGGGAGGCACGCAATGAGCAGCTCTTC. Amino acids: CASRAEREARNEQLF.

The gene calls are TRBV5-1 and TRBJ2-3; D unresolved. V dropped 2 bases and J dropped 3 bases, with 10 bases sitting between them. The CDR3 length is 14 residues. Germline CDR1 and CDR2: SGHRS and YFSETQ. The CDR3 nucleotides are TGCGCCAGCAGCTTAGTTTGGGGTACAGATACGCAGTATTTT. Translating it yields CASSLVWGTDTQYF.

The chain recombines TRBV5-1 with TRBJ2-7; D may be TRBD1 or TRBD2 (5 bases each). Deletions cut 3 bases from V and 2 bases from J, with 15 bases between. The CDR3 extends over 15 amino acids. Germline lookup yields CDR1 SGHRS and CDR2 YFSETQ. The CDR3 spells CASSSEGTLAYEQYF. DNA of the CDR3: TGCGCCAGCAGCTCAGAGGGGACCCTAGCCTACGAGCAGTACTTC.

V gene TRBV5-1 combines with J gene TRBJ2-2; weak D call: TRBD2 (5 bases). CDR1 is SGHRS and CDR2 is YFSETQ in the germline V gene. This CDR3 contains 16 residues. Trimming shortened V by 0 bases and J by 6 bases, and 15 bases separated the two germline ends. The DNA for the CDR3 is TGCGCCAGCAGCTTGGCCGTCGGGATAGGTGCCGGGGAGCTGTTTTTT. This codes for CASSLAVGIGAGELFF.

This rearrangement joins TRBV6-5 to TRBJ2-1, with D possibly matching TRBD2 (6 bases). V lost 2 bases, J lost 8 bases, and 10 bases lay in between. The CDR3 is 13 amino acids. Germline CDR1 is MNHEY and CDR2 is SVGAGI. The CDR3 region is CASSYVTGDEQFF. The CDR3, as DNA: TGTGCCAGCAGTTACGTTACGGGAGATGAGCAGTTCTTC.

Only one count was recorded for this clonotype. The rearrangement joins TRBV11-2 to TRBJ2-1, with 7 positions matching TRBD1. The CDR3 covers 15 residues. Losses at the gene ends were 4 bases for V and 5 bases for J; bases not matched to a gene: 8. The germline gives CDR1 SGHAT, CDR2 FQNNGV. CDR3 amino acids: CASSSRGDRNNEQFF. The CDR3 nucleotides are TGTGCCAGCAGCTCCAGAGGGGACAGAAACAATGAGCAGTTCTTC.

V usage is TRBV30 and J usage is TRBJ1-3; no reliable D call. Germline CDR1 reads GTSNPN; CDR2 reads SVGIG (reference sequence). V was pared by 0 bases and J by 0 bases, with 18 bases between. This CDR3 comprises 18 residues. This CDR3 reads CAWSVGVVDRSSGNTIYF. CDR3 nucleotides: TGTGCCTGGAGTGTAGGCGTCGTAGACCGAAGCTCTGGAAACACCATATATTTT.

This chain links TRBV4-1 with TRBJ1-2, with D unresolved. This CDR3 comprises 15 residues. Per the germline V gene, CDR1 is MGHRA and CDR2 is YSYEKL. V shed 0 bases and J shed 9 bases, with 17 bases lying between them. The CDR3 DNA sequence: TGCGCCAGCAGCCAAGATCCTTTTGAGGCGCGGAGCTACACCTTC. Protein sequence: CASSQDPFEARSYTF.

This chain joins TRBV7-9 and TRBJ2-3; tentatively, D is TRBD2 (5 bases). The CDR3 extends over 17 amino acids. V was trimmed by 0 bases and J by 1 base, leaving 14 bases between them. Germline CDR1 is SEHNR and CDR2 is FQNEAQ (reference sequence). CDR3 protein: CASSLARQREGTDTQYF. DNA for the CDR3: TGTGCCAGCAGCTTAGCGAGGCAGAGGGAAGGCACAGATACGCAGTATTTT.

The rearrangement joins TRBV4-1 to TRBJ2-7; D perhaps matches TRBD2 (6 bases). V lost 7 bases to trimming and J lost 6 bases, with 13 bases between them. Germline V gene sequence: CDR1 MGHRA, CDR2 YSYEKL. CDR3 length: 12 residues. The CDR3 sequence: CASNGGGGEQYF. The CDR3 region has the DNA TGCGCCAGCAACGGGGGTGGAGGCGAGCAGTACTTC.

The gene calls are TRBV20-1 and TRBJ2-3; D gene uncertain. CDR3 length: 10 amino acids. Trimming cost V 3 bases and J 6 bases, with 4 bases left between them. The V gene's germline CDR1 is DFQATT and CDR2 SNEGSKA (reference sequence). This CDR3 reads CSARLDTQYF. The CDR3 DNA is TGCAGTGCTAGGTTGGATACGCAGTATTTT.

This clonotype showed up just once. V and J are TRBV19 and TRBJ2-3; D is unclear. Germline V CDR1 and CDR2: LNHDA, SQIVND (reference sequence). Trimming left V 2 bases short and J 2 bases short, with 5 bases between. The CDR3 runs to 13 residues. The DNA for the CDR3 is TGTGCCAGTAGTATAATGACCACAGATACGCAGTATTTT. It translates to CASSIMTTDTQYF.

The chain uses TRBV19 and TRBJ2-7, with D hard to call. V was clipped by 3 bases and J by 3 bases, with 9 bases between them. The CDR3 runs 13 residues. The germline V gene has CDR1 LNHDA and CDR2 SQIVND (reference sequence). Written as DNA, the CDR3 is TGTGCCAGTAGTATTACAGAAAACTACGAGCAGTACTTC. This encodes CASSITENYEQYF.

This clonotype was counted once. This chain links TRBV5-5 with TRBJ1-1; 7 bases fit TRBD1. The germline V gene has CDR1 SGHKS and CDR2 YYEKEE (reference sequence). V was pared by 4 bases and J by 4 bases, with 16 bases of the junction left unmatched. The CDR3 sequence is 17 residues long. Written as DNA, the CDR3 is TGTGCCAGCAGCCCCGGGACAGACCAACTTTTGGGCACTGAAGCTTTCTTT. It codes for CASSPGTDQLLGTEAFF.

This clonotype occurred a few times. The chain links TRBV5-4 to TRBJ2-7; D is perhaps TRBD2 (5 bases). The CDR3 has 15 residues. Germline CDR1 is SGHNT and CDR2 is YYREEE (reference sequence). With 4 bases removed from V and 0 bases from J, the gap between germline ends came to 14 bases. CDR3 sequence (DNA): TGTGCCAGCAGCGCGTCAAGAGGGAGCTCCTACGAGCAGTACTTC. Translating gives CASSASRGSSYEQYF.

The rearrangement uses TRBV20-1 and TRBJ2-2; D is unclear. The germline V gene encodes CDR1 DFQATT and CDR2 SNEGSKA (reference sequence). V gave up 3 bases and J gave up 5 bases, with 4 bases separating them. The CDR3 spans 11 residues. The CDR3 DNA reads TGCAGTGCTAGGGGGACCGGGGAGCTGTTTTTT. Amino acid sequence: CSARGTGELFF.

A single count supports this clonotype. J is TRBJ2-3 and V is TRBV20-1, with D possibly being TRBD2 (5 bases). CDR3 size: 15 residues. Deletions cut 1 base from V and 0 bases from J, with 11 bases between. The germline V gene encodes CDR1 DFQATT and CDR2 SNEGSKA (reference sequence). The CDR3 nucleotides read TGCAGTGCTAGAGGAGGGCTGGAGAGCACAGATACGCAGTATTTT. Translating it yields CSARGGLESTDTQYF.

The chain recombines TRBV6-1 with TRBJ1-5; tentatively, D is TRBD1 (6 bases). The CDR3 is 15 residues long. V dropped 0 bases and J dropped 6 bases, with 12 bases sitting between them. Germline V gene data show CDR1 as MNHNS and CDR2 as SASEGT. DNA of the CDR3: TGTGCCAGCAGTGAAGCAGTGGGGGGCAGTCAGCCCCAGCATTTT. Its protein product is CASSEAVGGSQPQHF.

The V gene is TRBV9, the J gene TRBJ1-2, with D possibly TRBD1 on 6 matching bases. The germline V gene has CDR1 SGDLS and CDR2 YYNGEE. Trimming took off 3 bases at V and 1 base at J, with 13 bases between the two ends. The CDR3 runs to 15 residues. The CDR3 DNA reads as TGTGCCAGCAGCGCGGGATGGACAGATAACTATGGCTACACCTTC. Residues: CASSAGWTDNYGYTF. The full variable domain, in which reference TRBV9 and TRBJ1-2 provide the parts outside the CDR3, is DSGVTQTPKHLITATGQRVTLRCSPRSGDLSVYWYQQSLDQGLQFLIQYYNGEERAKGNILERFSAQQFPDLHSELNLSSLELGDSALYFCASSAGWTDNYGYTFGSGTRLTVV.

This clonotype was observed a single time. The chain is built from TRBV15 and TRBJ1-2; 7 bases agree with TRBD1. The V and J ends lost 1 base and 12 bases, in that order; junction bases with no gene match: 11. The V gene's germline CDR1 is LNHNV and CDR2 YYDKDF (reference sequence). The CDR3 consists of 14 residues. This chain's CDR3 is CATSRGHLTGLNTF. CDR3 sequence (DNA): TGTGCCACCAGCAGAGGACATCTGACAGGGTTGAACACCTTC.

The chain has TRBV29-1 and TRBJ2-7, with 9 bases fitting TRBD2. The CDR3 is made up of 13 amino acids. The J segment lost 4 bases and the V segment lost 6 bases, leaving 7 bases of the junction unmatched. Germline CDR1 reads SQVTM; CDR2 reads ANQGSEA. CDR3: CSVALTSGYEQYF. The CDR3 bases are TGCAGCGTCGCCTTGACTAGCGGATACGAGCAGTACTTC.

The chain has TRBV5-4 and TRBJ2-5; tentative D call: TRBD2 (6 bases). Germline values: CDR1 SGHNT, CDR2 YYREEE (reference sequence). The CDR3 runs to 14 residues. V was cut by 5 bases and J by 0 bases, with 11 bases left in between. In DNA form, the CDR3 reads TGTGCCAGCAGTCGGACGGGGGACCAAGAGACCCAGTACTTC. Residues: CASSRTGDQETQYF. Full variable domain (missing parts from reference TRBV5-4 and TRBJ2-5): ETGVTQSPTHLIKTRGQQVTLRCSSQSGHNTVSWYQQALGQGPQFIFQYYREEENGRGNFPPRFSGLQFPNYSSELNVNALELDDSALYLCASSRTGDQETQYFGPGTRLLVL.

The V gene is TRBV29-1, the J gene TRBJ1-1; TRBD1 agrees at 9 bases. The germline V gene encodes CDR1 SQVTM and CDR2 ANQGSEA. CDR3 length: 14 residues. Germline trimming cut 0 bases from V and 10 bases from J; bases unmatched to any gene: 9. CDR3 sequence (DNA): TGCAGCGTTGAAGATCCCCGGGACAGGGTGTCAGCTTTCTTT. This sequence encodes CSVEDPRDRVSAFF.

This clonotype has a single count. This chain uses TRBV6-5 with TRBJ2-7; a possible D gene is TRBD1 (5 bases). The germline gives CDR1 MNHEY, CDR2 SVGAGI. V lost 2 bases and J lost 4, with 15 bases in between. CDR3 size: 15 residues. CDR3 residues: CASSYGQGETYEQYF. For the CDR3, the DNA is TGTGCCAGCAGTTACGGGCAGGGTGAGACGTACGAGCAGTACTTC.

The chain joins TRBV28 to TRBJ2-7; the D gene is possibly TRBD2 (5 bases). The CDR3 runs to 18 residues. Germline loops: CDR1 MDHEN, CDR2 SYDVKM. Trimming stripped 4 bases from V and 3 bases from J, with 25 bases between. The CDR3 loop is CASSSYSPLGVTLYEQYF. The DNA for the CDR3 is TGTGCCAGCAGTTCCTATTCCCCACTAGGTGTCACACTCTACGAGCAGTACTTC.

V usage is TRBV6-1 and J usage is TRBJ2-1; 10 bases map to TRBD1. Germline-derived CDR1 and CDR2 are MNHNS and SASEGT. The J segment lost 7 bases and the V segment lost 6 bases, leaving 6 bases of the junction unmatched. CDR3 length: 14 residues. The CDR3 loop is CASSRLGQGNEQFF. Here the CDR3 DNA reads TGTGCCAGCAGCCGACTGGGACAGGGGAATGAGCAGTTCTTC.

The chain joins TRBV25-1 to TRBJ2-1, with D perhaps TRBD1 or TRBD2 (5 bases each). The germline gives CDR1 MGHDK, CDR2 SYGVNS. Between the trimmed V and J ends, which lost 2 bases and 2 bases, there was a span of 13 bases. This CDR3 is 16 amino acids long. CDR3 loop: CASSEPDGTAYNEQFF. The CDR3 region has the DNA TGTGCCAGCAGTGAACCCGACGGGACGGCCTACAATGAGCAGTTCTTC.

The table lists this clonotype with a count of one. The CDR3 DNA reads as TGTGCCTGGAGTTACAGCTCTGGAAACACCATATATTTT. It encodes CAWSYSSGNTIYF. The rearrangement joins TRBV30 to TRBJ1-3; no clear D gene. V dropped 2 bases and J dropped 0 bases, with 5 bases sitting between them. Germline loops: CDR1 GTSNPN, CDR2 SVGIG (reference sequence). CDR3 size: 13 residues. Looking up the rest from reference TRBV30 and TRBJ1-3 gives the full variable domain: SQTIHQWPATLVQPVGSPLSLECTVEGTSNPNLYWYRQAAGRGLQLLFYSVGIGQISSEVPQNLSASRPQDRQFILSSKKLLLSDSGFYLCAWSYSSGNTIYFGEGSWLTVV.